This entry concerns a single T cell receptor (beta chain). This sample was included in a study of blood T cell repertoires in COVID-19. The overall study: T cells, B-cell-depleted T cells, or PBMCs supplied cDNA or gDNA.

Methods used by the authors: By means of reference gene primer amplification, nucleated cell counts were estimated. Method: immunoSEQ multiplex PCR; TCRdb's copy keeps in-frame clones and lacks some. That table supplies the V and J calls and clone size; D and trimming were determined from the DNA. Among about 89,000 clones, about 80% were seen once, and the ten largest hold approximately 21%. The CDR3 has 16 amino acids. V shed 1 base and J 4 bases; nucleotides not matched to a gene: 2. The V gene's germline CDR1 is SGHRS and CDR2 YFSETQ. The chain combines TRBV5-1 with TRBJ2-1; 13 bases fit TRBD2. Sequenced sample: peripheral blood. The origin of this receptor is a woman aged 80 or over with acute or convalescent COVID-19. CDR3 sequence (DNA): TGCGCCAGCAGCTTGTCACTAGCGGGAGGGTACAATGAGCAGTTCTTC. Its translation is CASSLSLAGGYNEQFF.